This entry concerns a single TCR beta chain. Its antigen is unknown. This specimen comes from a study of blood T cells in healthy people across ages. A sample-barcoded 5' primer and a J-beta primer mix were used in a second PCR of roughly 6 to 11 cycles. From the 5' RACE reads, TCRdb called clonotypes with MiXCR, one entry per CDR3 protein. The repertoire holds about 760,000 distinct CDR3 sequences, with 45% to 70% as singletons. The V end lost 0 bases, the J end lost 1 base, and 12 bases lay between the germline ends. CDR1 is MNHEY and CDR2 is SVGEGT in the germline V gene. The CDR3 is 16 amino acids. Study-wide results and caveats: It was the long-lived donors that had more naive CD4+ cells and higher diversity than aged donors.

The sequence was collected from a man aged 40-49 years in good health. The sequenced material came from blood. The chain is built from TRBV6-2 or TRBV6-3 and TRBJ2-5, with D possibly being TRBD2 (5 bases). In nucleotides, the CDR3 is TGTGCCAGCAGTTACTCGTTCCGGGGTATCCAAGAGACCCAGTACTTC. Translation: CASSYSFRGIQETQYF.